This TCR beta chain originates from a study of blood T cell repertoires in COVID-19. Overall study context: T cells, B-cell-depleted T cells, or PBMCs provided the cDNA or gDNA that served as material.

Per the germline V gene, CDR1 is SGHDT and CDR2 is YYEEEE. The CDR3 extends over 15 amino acids. With 0 bases removed from V and 6 bases from J, the gap between germline ends came to 15 bases. The data were produced by immunoSEQ multiplex PCR, yet TCRdb's version contains in-frame clones alone and is incomplete. Here the sample spans 50,000 to 65,000 clones, roughly 76% being singletons. The clonotype originates from an older woman with acute or convalescent COVID-19. Sequencing was done on a sample of peripheral blood. The chain links TRBV5-6 to TRBJ1-2, with D hard to call. CDR3 amino acids: CASSLGPQAPHGYTF. The CDR3 DNA follows: TGTGCCAGCAGCTTGGGTCCGCAGGCGCCCCATGGCTACACCTTC.